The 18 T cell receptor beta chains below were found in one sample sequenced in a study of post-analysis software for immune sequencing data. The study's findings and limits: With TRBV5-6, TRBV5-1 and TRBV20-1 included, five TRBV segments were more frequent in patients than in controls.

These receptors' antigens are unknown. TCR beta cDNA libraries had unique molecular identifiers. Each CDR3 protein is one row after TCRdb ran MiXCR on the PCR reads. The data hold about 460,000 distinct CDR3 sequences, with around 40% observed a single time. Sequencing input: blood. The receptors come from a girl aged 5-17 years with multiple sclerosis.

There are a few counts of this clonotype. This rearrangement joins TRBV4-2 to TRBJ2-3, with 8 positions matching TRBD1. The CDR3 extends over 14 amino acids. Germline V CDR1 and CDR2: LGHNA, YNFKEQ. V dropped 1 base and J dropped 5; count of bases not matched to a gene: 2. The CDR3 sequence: CASSQVDREDTQYF. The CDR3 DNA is TGTGCCAGCAGCCAAGTGGACAGGGAAGATACGCAGTATTTT.

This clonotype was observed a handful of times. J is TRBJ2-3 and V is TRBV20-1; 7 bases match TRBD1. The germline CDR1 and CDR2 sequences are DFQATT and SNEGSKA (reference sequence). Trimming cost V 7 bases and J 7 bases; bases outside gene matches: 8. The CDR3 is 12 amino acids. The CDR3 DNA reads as TGCAGTGGGCAGGGGGTTGGAAATACGCAGTATTTT. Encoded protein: CSGQGVGNTQYF.

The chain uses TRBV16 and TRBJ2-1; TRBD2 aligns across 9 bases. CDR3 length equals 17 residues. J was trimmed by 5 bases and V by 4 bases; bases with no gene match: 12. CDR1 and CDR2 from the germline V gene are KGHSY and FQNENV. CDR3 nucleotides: TGTGCCAGCAGCCGCCAAGGAGGCGGGAGGGGTAACAATGAGCAGTTCTTC. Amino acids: CASSRQGGGRGNNEQFF.

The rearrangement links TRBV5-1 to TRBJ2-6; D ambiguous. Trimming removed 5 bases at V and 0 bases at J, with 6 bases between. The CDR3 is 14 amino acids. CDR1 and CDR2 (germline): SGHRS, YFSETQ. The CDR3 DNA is TGCGCCAGCAGGTCCAGCTCTGGGGCCAACGTCCTGACTTTC. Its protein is CASRSSSGANVLTF. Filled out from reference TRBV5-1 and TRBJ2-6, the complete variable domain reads KAGVTQTPRYLIKTRGQQVTLSCSPISGHRSVSWYQQTPGQGLQFLFEYFSETQRNKGNFPGRFSGRQFSNSRSEMNVSTLELGDSALYLCASRSSSGANVLTFGAGSRLTVL.

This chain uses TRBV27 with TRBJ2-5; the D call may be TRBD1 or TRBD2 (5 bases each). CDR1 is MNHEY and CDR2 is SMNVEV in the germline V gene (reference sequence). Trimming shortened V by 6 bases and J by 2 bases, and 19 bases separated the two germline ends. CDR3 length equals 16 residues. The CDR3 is CASRPEGPDSQETQYF. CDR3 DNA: TGTGCCAGCAGACCCGAGGGGCCGGACTCTCAAGAGACCCAGTACTTC.

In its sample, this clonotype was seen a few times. The CDR3 loop is CSAGLAGVNEQYF. The CDR3, as DNA: TGCAGCGCCGGACTAGCGGGAGTCAACGAGCAGTACTTC. This chain links TRBV29-1 with TRBJ2-7; 13 positions match TRBD2. There are 13 residues in the CDR3. The trim removed 7 bases at V and 5 bases at J, leaving 5 bases unmatched. Looked up from germline, CDR1 is SQVTM and CDR2 is ANQGSEA.

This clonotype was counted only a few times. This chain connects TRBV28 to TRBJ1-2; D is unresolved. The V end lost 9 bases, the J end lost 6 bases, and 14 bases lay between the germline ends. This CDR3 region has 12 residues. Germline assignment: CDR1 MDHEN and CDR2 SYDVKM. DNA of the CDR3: TGTGCCAGTGGTCGGGTGGAAGATGGCTACACCTTC. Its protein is CASGRVEDGYTF.

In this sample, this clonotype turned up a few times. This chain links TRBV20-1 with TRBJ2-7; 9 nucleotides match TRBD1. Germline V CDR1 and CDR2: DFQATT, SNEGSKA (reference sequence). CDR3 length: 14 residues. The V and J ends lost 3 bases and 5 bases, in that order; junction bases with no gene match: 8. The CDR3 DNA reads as TGCAGTGCTAGGGACAGGGGAGGTAGGGACGAGCAGTACTTC. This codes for CSARDRGGRDEQYF.

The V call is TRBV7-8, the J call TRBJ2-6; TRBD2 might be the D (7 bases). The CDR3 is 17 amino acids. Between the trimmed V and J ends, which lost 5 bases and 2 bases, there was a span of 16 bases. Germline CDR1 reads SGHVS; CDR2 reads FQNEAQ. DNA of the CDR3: TGTGCCAGCAGCAGGTTGCGAGGGGGGGCTGGGGCCAACGTCCTGACTTTC. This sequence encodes CASSRLRGGAGANVLTF.

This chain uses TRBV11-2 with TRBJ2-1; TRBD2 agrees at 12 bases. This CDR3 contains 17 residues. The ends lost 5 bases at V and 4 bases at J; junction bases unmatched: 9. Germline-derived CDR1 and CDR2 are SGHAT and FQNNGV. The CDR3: CASSLTRTSGTYNEQFF. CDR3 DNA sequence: TGTGCCAGCAGCCTCACCCGGACTAGCGGGACTTACAATGAGCAGTTCTTC.

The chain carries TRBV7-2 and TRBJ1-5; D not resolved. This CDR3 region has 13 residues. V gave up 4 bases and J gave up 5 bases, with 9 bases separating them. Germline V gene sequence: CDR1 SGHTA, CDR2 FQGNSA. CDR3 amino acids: CASSSSGDQPQHF. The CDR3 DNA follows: TGTGCCAGCAGCTCCTCGGGAGATCAGCCCCAGCATTTT.

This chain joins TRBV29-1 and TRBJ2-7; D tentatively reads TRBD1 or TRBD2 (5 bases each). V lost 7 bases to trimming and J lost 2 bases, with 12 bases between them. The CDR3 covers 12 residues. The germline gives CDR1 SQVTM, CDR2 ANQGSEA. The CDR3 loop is CSAGRDPYEQYF. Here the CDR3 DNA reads TGCAGCGCAGGCCGGGACCCCTACGAGCAGTACTTC.

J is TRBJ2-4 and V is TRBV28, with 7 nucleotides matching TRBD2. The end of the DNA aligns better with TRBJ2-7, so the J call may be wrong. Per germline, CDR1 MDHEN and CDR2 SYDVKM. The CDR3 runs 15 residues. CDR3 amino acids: CASSFPGAGPYEQYF. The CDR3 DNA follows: TGTGCCAGCAGTTTTCCGGGAGCGGGACCCTACGAGCAGTACTTC.

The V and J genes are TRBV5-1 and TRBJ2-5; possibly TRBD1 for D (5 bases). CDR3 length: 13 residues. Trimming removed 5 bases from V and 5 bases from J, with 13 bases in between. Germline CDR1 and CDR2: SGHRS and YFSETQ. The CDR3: CASSSDNTETQYF. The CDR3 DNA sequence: TGCGCCAGCAGTTCGGACAATACGGAGACCCAGTACTTC.

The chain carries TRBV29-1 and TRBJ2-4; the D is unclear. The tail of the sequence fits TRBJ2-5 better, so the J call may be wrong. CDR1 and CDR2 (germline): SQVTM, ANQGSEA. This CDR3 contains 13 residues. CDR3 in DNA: TGCAGCGTTGAACGGCTAGTGGGAGAGACCCAGTACTTC. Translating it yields CSVERLVGETQYF.

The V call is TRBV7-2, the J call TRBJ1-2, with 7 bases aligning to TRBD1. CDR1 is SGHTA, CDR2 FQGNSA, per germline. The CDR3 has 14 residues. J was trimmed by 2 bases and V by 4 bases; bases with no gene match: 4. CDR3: CASSYLTGNYGYTF. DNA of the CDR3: TGTGCCAGCAGCTATTTGACAGGGAACTATGGCTACACCTTC.

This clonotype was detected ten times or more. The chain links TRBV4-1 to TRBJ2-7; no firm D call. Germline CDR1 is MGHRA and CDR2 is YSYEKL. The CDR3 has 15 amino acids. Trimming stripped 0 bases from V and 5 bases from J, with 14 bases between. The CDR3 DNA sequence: TGCGCCAGCAGCCAAGAATGGAATTTGGAGCACGAGCAGTACTTC. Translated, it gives CASSQEWNLEHEQYF.

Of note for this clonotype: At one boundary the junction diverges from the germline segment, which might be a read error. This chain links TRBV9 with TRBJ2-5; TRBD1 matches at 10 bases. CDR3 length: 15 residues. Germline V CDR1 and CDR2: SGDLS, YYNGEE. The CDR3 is CASSHGTGVSETQYF. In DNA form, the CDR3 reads TGTGCTAGCAGCCACGGGACAGGGGTATCAGAGACCCAGTACTTC.